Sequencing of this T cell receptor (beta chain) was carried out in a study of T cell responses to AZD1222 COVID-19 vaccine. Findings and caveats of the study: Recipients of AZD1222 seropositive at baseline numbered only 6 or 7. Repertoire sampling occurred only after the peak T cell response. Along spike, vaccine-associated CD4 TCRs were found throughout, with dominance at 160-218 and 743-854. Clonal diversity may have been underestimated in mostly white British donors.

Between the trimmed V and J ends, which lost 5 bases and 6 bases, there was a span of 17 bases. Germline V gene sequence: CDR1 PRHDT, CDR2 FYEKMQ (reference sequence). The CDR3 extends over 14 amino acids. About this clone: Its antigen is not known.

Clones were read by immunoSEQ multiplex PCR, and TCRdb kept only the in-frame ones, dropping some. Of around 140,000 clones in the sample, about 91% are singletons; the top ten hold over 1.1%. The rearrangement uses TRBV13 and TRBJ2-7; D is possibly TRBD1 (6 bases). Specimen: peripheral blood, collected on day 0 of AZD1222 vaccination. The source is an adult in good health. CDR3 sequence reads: CASSLPGHSGEQYF. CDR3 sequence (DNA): TGTGCCAGCAGCCTCCCGGGACATTCGGGCGAGCAGTACTTC.